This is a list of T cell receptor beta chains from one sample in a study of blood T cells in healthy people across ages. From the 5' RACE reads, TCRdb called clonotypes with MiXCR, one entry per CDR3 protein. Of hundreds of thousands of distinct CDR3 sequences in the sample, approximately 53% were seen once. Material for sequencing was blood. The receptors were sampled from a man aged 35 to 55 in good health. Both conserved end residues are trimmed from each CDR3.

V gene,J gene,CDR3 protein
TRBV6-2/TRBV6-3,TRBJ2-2,ASGASLNTGELF
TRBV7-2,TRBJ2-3,ASSLEGGLSTDTQY
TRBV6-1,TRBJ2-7,ASSEGAGNAGYEQY
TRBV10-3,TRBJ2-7,AISEGTGGSYEQY
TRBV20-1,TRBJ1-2,SWGQGFNYGYT
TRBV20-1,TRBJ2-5,SARGLAGGGQQETQY
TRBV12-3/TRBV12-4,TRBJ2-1,ASSLRLDPPYNEQF
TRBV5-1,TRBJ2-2,ASSLVETINTGELF
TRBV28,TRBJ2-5,ASTELDRLETQY
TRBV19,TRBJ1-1,ASSIRQGGTGAF
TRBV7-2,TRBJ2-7,ASSLTSPGTYEQY
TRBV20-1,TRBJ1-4,SARDLWYNEKLF
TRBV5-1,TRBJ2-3,ASLHPLKDTDTQY
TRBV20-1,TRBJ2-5,SAERQGLWETQY
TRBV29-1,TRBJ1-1,SVAGDYTEAF
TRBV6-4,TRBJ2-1,ASSVKGGWNEQF
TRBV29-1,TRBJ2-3,SVCGTGLSDTQY
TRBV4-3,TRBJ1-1,ASSQETQGFAF
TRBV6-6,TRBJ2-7,ASSYRTSGFEQY
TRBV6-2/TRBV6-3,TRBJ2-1,ASSDSGSYNGQF
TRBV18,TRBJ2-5,ASSPRTGEGMETQY
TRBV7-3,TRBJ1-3,ASSLSGQGGNTIY
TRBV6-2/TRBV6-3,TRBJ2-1,ASRRLAGAETQF
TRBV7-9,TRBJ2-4,ASSLADSLLAKNIQY
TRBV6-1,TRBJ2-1,ASRSDRAHTNEQF
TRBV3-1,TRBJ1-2,ASSQEDRGIYGYT
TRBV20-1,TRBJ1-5,SARDRLEGNNQPQH
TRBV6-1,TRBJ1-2,ASNPGSSYGYT
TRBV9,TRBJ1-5,AGSVEASRAQPQH
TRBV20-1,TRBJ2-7,SPGTGNSY
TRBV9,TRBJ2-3,ASSVDSGSSTDTQY
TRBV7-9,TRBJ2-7,ASSPSTGTGQGAYEQY
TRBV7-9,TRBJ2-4,ASSSDSLNIQY
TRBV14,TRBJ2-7,ASSQVYGGGYEQY
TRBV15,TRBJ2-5,ATRGETGRTQETQY
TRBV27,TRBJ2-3,ASSQGGRGDTQY
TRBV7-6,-,ASSFNSAVYNEQY
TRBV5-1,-,ASSLGLAGHQETQY
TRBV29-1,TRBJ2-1,SAPGQLDYNEQF
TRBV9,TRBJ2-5,ASSPLGLGQEETQY
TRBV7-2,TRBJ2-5,ASSLAFRVGRETQY
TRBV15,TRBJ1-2,ATSRDSGGTGAHYGYT
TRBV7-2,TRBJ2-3,ASSPTRDRGTDTQY
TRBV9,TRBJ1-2,ASSSRGRGYGYT
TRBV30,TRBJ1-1,AYRPRGQALSEAF
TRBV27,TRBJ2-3,AGSSGTGFASTDTQY
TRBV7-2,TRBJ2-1,ASGFDRYNEQF
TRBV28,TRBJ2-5,ATYGGRSFQETQY
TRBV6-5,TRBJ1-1,ASGRIMNTEAF
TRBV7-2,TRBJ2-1,ASSSVWSSYNEQF
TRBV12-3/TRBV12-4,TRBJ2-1,ASRPDRGVYEQF
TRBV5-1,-,ASSLVGQGADEQY
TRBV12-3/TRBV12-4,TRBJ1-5,ASSLGQGNYQPQH
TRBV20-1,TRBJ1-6,SATWGRGSPLH
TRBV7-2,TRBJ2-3,ASRPGLAIDTQY
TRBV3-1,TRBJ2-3,ASSYSGVGLGDTQY
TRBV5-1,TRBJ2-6,ASRTELNSGANVLT
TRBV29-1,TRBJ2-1,SVEGGGTGTNEQF
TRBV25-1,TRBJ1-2,ASTATGAGKGYT